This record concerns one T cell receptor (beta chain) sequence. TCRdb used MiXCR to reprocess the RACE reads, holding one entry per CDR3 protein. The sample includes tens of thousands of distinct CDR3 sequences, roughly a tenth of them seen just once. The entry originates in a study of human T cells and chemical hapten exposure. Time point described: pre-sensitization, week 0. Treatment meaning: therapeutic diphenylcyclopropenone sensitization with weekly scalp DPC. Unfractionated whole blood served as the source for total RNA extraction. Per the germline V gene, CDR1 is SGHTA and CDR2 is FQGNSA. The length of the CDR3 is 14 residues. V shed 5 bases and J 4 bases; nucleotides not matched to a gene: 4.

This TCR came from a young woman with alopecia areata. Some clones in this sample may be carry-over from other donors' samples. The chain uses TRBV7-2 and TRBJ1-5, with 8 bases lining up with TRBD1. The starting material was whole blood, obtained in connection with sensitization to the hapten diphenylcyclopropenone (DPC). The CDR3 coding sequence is TGTGCCAGCAGCACGGACAGGGCAAATCAGCCCCAGCATTTT. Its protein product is CASSTDRANQPQHF.